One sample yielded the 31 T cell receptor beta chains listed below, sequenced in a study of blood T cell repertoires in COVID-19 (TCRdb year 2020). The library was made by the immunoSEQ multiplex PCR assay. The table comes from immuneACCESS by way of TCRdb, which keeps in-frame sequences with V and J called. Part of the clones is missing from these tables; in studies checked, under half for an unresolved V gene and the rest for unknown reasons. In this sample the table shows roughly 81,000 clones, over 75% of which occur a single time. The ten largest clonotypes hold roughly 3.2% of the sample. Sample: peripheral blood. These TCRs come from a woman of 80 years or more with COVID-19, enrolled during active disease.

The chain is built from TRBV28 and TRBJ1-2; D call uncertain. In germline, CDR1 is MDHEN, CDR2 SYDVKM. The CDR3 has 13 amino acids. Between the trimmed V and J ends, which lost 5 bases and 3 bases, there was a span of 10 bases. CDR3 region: CASSPPGYYGYTF. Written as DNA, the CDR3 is TGTGCCAGCAGTCCTCCGGGGTACTATGGCTACACCTTC.

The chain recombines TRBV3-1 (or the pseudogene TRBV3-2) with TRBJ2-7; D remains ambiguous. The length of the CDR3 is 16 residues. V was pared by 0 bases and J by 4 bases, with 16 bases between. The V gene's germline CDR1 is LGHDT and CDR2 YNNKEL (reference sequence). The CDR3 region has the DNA TGTGCCAGCAGCCAAGATCGTGGGCTCCTCCTTTACGAGCAGTACTTC. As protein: CASSQDRGLLLYEQYF.

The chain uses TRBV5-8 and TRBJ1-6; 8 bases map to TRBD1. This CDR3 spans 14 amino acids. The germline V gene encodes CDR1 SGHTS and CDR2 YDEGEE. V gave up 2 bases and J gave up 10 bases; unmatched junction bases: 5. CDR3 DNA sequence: TGTGCCAGCAGCTTCGACAGGGGTAACTCACCCCTCCACTTT. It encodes CASSFDRGNSPLHF.

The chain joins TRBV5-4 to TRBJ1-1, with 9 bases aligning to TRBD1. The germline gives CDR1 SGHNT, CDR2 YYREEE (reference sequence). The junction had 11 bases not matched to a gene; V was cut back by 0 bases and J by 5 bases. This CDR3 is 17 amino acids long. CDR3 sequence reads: CASSLGPTGGWGTEAFF. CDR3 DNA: TGTGCCAGCAGCTTGGGACCTACAGGGGGCTGGGGGACTGAAGCTTTCTTT. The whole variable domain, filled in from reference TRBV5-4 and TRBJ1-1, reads ETGVTQSPTHLIKTRGQQVTLRCSSQSGHNTVSWYQQALGQGPQFIFQYYREEENGRGNFPPRFSGLQFPNYSSELNVNALELDDSALYLCASSLGPTGGWGTEAFFGQGTRLTVV.

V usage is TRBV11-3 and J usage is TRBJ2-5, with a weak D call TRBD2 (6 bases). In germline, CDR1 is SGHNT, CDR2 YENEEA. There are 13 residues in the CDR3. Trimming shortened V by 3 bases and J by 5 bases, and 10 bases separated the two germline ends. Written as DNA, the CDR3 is TGTGCCAGCAGCTTTGGGGGGATGGAGACCCAGTACTTC. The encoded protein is CASSFGGMETQYF.

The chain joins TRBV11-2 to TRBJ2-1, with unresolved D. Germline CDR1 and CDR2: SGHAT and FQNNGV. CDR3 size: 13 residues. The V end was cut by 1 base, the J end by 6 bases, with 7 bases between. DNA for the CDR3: TGTGCCAGCAGCTTAGCCCCGTTCAATGAGCAGTTCTTC. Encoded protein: CASSLAPFNEQFF.

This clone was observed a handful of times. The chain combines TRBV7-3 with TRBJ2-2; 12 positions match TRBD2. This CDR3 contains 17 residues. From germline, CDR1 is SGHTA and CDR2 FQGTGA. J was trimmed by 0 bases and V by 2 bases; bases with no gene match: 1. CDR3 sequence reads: CASSLLAGGPNTGELFF. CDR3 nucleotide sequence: TGTGCCAGCAGCTTACTAGCGGGAGGGCCGAACACCGGGGAGCTGTTTTTT.

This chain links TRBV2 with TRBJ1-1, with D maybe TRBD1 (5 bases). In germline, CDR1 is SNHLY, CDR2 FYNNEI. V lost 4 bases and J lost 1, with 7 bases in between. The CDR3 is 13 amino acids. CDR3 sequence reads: CASSVGANTEAFF. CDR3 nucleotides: TGTGCCAGCAGTGTAGGGGCGAACACTGAAGCTTTCTTT.

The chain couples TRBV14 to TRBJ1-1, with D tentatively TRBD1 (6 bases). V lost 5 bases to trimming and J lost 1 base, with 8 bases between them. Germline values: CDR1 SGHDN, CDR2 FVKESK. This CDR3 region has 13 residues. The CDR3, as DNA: TGTGCCAGCAGCGGCAGGGGGAACACTGAAGCTTTCTTT. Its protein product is CASSGRGNTEAFF.

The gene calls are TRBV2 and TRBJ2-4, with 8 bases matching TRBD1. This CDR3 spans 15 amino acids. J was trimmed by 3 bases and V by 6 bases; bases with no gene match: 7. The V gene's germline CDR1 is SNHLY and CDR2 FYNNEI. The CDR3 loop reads CASSVQGVDKNIQYF. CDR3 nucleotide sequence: TGTGCCAGCAGCGTACAGGGGGTCGACAAAAACATTCAGTACTTC.

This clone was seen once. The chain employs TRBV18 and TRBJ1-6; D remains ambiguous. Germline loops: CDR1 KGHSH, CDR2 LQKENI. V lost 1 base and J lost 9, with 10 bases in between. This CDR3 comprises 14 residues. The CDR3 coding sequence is TGTGCCAGCTCACCACAGGGAGTGAGTTCACCCCTCCACTTT. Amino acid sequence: CASSPQGVSSPLHF.

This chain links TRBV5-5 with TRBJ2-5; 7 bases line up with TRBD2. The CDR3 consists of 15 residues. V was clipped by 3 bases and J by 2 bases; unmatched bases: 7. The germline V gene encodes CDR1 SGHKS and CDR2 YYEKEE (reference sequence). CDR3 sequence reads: CASSSIWGGQETQYF. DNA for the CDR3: TGTGCCAGCAGCTCGATCTGGGGGGGACAAGAGACCCAGTACTTC.

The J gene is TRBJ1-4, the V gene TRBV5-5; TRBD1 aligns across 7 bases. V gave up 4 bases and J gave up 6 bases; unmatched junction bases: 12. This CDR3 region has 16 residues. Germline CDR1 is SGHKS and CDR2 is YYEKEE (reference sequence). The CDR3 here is CASSQTGGRGYEKLFF. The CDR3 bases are TGTGCCAGCAGCCAAACCGGCGGCAGGGGGTATGAAAAACTGTTTTTT.

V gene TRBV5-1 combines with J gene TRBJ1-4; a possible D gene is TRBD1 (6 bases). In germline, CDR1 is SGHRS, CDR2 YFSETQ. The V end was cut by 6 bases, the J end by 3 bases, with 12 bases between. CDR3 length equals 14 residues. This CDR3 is CASTQGSSNEKLFF. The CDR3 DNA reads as TGCGCCAGCACCCAGGGGTCGTCTAATGAAAAACTGTTTTTT.

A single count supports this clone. The CDR3 DNA follows: TGTGCCAGCAGTTACTCCGCAGGGGTCGGGAATGAAAAACTGTTTTTT. It encodes CASSYSAGVGNEKLFF. The chain employs TRBV28 and TRBJ1-4; TRBD1 might be the D (6 bases). Per germline, CDR1 MDHEN and CDR2 SYDVKM. Trimming left V 4 bases short and J 5 bases short, with 17 bases between. This CDR3 is built from 16 residues.

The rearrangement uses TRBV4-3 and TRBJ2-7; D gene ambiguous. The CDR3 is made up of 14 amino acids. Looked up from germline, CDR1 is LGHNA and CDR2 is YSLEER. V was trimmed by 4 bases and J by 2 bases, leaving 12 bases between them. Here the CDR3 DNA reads TGCGCCAGCAGCCCAACCGGGTTAACCTACGAGCAGTACTTC. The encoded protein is CASSPTGLTYEQYF.

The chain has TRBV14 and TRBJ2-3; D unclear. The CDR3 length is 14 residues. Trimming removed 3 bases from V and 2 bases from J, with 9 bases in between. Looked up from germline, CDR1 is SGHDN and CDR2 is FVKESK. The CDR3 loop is CASSQSIVTDTQYF. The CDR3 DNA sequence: TGTGCCAGCAGCCAGTCTATAGTCACAGATACGCAGTATTTT. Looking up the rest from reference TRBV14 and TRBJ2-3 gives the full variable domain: EAGVTQFPSHSVIEKGQTVTLRCDPISGHDNLYWYRRVMGKEIKFLLHFVKESKQDESGMPNNRFLAERTGGTYSTLKVQPAELEDSGVYFCASSQSIVTDTQYFGPGTRLTVL.

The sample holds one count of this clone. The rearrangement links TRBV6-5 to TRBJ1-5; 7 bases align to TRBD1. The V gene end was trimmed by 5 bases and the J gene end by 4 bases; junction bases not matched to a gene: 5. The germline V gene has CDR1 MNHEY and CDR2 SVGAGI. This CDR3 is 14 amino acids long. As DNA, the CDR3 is TGTGCCAGCAGTCGGACAGGCGGTAATCAGCCCCAGCATTTT. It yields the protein CASSRTGGNQPQHF.

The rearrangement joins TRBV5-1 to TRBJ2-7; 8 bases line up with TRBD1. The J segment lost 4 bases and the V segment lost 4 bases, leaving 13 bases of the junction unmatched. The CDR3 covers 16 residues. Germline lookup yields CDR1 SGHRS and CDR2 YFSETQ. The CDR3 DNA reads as TGCGCCAGCAGCCCGAACCCCGGGACAGGATTTTACGAGCAGTACTTC. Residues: CASSPNPGTGFYEQYF.

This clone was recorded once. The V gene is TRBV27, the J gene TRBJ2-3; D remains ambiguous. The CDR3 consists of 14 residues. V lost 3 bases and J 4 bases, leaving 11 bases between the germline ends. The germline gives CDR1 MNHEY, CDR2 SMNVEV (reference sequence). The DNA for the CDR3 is TGTGCCAGCAGTTTTTTTTACGCAGCAGATACGCAGTATTTT. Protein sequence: CASSFFYAADTQYF.

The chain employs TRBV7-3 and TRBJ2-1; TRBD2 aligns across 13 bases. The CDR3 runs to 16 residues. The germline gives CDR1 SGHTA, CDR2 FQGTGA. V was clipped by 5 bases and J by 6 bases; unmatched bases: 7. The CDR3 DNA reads TGTGCCAGCAGCCTCCGGACTAGCGGGAGACTCAATGAGCAGTTCTTC. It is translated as CASSLRTSGRLNEQFF.

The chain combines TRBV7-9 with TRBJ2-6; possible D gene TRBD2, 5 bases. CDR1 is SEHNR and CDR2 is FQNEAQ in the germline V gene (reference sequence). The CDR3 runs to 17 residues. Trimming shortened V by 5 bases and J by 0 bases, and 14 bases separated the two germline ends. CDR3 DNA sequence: TGTGCCAGCAGCGGCGGGTGGGAGAGCTCTGGGGCCAACGTCCTGACTTTC. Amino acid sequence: CASSGGWESSGANVLTF.

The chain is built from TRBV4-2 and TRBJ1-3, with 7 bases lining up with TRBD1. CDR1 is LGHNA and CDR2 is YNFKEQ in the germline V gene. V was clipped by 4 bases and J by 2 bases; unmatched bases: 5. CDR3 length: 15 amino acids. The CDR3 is CASSLDRFTGNTIYF. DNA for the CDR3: TGTGCCAGCAGCCTGGACAGGTTCACTGGAAACACCATATATTTT.

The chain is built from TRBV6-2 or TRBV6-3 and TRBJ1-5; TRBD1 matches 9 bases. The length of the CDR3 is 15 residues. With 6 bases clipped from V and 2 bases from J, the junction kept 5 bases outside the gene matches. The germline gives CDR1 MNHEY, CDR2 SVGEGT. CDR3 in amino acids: CASSPQGAGNQPQHF. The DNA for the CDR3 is TGTGCCAGCAGCCCACAGGGGGCTGGCAATCAGCCCCAGCATTTT.

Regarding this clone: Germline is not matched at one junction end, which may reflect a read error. CDR3 residues: CASREERGQGYNEQFF. CDR3 DNA sequence: TGTGCCAGCAGAGAAGAAAGGGGACAGGGTTACAATGAGCAGTTCTTC. V is TRBV2 and J is TRBJ2-1; 9 bases line up with TRBD1. Germline V gene lookup returns CDR1 SNHLY and CDR2 FYNNEI. The CDR3 length is 16 residues.

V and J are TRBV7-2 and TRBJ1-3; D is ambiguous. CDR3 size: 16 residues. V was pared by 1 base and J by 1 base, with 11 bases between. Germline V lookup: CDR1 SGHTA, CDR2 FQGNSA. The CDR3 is CASSLVAVPSGNTIYF. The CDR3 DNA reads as TGTGCCAGCAGCTTAGTGGCCGTTCCTTCTGGAAACACCATATATTTT.

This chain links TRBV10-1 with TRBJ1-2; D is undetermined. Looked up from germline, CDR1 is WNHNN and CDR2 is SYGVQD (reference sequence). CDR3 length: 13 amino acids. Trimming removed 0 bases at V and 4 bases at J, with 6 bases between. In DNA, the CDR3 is TGCGCCAGCAGTGAGTCGTCCGGCTATGGCTACACCTTC. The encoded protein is CASSESSGYGYTF.

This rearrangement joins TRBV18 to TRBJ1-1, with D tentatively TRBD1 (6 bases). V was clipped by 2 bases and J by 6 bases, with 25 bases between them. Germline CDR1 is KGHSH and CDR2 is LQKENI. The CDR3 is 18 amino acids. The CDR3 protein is CASSPSRGGSLRDAEAFF. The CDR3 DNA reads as TGTGCCAGCTCACCATCGCGCGGGGGCAGCCTTCGAGACGCTGAAGCTTTCTTT.

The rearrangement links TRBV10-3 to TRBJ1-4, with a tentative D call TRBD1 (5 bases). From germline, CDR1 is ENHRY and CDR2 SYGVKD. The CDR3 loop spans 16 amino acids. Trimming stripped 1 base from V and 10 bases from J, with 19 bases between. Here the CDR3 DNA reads TGTGCCATCAGTGAGTACAACGGGCCCGGCGGGGGAAAACTGTTTTTT. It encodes CAISEYNGPGGGKLFF.

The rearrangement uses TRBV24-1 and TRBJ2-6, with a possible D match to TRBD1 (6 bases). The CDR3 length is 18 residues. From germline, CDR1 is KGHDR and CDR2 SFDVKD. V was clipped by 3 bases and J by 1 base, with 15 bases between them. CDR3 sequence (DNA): TGTGCCACCAGTGATACAAAACAGGGTAGATCTGGGGCCAACGTCCTGACTTTC. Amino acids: CATSDTKQGRSGANVLTF.

DNA of the CDR3: TGCAGCGTTGACTCCGGGATGAGAGAGACCCAGTACTTC. Translation gives CSVDSGMRETQYF. The rearrangement links TRBV29-1 to TRBJ2-5; a possible D gene is TRBD2 (5 bases). CDR3 size: 13 residues. Germline V gives CDR1 SQVTM, CDR2 ANQGSEA. Trimming pared 3 bases from V and 4 bases from J, leaving 12 bases between.